Listed below are T cell receptor beta chains from one sample, sequenced in a study of cytomegalovirus exposure and HLA in healthy donors. Assay: immunoSEQ multiplex PCR; the TCRdb copy retains only in-frame clones and omits some. The sample has roughly 40,000 clones, roughly 47% seen once. The specimen sequenced was PBMCs. These receptors all stem from a human donor in good health. CDR3s include the opening cysteine and the closing phenylalanine or tryptophan. D genes are given only for firm matches. The size entry is marked missing in some rows and otherwise reads once, few, many or a size class.

TRBJ2-7 | . | . | TRBV5-8 | CASEAEVSYEQYF | TGTGCCAGCGAGGCCGAGGTGTCCTACGAGCAGTACTTC
TRBJ2-3 | TRBD2 | . | TRBV7-2 | CASSQKGLAGHTDTQYF | TGTGCCAGCAGCCAAAAGGGACTAGCGGGACACACAGATACGCAGTATTTT
TRBJ2-1 | . | . | TRBV7-2 | CASSPPGPPNEQFF | TGTGCCAGCAGCCCTCCGGGTCCCCCCAATGAGCAGTTCTTC
TRBJ2-1 | . | few | TRBV9 | CASSVGGPTGLAYNEQFF | TGTGCCAGCAGCGTAGGGGGACCCACAGGGTTGGCCTACAATGAGCAGTTCTTC
TRBJ2-3 | . | . | TRBV11-2 | CASSLGDRSTDTQYF | TGTGCCAGCAGCTTAGGTGACAGAAGCACAGATACGCAGTATTTT
TRBJ1-4 | TRBD1 | . | TRBV29-1 | CSVETGRGEKLFF | TGCAGCGTTGAGACAGGGCGGGGTGAAAAACTGTTTTTT
TRBJ2-5 | TRBD1 | once | TRBV4-3 | CASSLGQQETQYF | TGCGCCAGCAGCCTGGGACAGCAAGAGACCCAGTACTTC
TRBJ2-7 | . | . | TRBV6-1 | CASSSTTVRAYEQYF | TGTGCCAGCAGTTCCACGACAGTGCGAGCCTACGAGCAGTACTTC
TRBJ1-1 | TRBD1 | . | TRBV7-2 | CASSLESRGTVSTEAFF | TGTGCCAGCAGCTTAGAGTCTCGGGGGACAGTAAGCACTGAAGCTTTCTTT
TRBJ2-1 | TRBD2 | . | TRBV6-1 | CASRGLADGQFF | TGTGCCAGCAGGGGACTAGCGGATGGGCAGTTCTTC
TRBJ2-7 | . | few | TRBV15 | CATSRDQGSYEQYF | TGTGCCACCAGCAGAGATCAGGGCTCCTACGAGCAGTACTTC
TRBJ2-1 | . | . | TRBV2 | CASSEAGARGGSGSEQFF | TGTGCCAGCAGTGAAGCGGGGGCGAGAGGGGGTTCCGGTAGTGAGCAGTTCTTC
TRBJ2-2 | . | . | TRBV27 | CASTNTGELFF | TGTGCCAGCACAAACACCGGGGAGCTGTTTTTT
TRBJ1-1 | TRBD1 | . | TRBV19 | CASRDLGTGTEAFF | TGTGCCAGTAGAGACCTTGGGACAGGCACTGAAGCTTTCTTT
TRBJ2-7 | TRBD2 | . | TRBV7-2 | CASSERSGRGDEQYF | TGTGCCAGCAGCGAAAGAAGCGGGAGGGGGGACGAGCAGTACTTC
TRBJ2-4 | . | . | TRBV7-2 | CASSAGVGGMGIQYF | TGTGCCAGCAGCGCCGGTGTTGGGGGCATGGGCATTCAGTACTTC